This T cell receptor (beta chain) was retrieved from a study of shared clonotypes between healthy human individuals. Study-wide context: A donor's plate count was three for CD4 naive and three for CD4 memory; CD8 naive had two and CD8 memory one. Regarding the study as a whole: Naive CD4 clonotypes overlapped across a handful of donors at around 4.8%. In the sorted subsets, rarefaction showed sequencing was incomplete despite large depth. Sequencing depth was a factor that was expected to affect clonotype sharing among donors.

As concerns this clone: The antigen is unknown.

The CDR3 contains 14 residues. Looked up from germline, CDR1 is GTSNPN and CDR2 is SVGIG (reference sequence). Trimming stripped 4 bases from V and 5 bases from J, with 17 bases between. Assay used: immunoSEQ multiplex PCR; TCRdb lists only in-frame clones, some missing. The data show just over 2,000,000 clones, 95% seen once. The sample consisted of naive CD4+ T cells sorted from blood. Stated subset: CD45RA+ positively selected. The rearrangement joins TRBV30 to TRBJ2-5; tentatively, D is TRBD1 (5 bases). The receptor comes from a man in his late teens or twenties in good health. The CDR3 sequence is CAWTWGSQGETQYF. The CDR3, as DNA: TGTGCCTGGACTTGGGGCAGTCAAGGGGAGACCCAGTACTTC.